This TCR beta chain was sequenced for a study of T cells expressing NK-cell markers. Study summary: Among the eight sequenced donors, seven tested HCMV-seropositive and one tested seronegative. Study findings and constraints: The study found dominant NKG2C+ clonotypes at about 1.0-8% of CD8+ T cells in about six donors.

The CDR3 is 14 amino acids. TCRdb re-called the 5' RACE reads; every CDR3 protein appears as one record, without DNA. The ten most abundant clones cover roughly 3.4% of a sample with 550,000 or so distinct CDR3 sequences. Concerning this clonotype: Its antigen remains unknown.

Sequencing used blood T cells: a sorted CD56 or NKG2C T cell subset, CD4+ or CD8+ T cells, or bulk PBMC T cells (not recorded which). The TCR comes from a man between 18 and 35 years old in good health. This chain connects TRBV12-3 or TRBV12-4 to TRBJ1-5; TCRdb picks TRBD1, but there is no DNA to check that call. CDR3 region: CASSFGGRGGPQHF.